A single sample is the source of the 30 T cell receptor beta chains below, sequenced in a study of blood T cell repertoires in COVID-19. Profiled with immunoSEQ multiplex PCR; TCRdb holds only in-frame clones, not every one. The sample has about 500,000 clones, approximately 89% seen once. Sequenced sample: peripheral blood. These receptors were collected from a man aged 18-30 years with COVID-19, enrolled during active disease.

The chain joins TRBV5-6 to TRBJ2-4; TRBD2 matches 7 bases. Germline V gene data show CDR1 as SGHDT and CDR2 as YYEEEE. This CDR3 has 14 residues. J gave up 5 bases and V 3 bases, and 5 bases lay outside the gene matches. CDR3 loop: CASSYRDYENIQYF. The CDR3 DNA is TGTGCCAGCAGCTACCGGGACTATGAAAACATTCAGTACTTC.

V usage is TRBV6-6 and J usage is TRBJ2-7, with TRBD2 identical over 11 bases. The V and J ends lost 4 bases and 3 bases, in that order; junction bases with no gene match: 5. The CDR3 extends over 15 amino acids. Germline lookup yields CDR1 MNHNY and CDR2 SVGAGI (reference sequence). The CDR3 sequence is CASSWIAGGDYEQYF. The CDR3 DNA sequence: TGTGCCAGCAGTTGGATAGCGGGGGGGGACTACGAGCAGTACTTC.

The chain has TRBV23-1 and TRBJ2-5, with D unresolved. TRBV23-1 counts as an open reading frame of uncertain function. The CDR3 runs to 14 residues. Trimming pared 7 bases from V and 0 bases from J, leaving 12 bases between. The CDR3 bases are TGCGCCAGCAACCCACTTCGGGACCAAGAGACCCAGTACTTC. Residues: CASNPLRDQETQYF.

This clone was seen only once. Other DNA sequences from this sample encode an identical CDR3 as well. The chain links TRBV5-1 to TRBJ2-7; 9 bases are a match to TRBD2. V dropped 4 bases and J dropped 3; count of bases not matched to a gene: 2. Germline-derived CDR1 and CDR2 are SGHRS and YFSETQ. This CDR3 contains 13 residues. This CDR3 reads CASSLAGSYEQYF. CDR3 sequence (DNA): TGCGCCAGCAGCCTAGCGGGGAGCTACGAGCAGTACTTC.

The chain joins TRBV27 to TRBJ2-7; a possible D gene is TRBD1 (6 bases). CDR3 length: 14 amino acids. The V and J ends lost 3 bases and 3 bases respectively, with 12 bases between them. CDR1 and CDR2 (germline): MNHEY, SMNVEV (reference sequence). CDR3 sequence reads: CASSFRGTNYEQYF. CDR3 bases: TGTGCCAGCAGTTTTCGAGGGACAAACTACGAGCAGTACTTC.

Here the CDR3 DNA reads TGTGCCAGCAGCTTAGGACGACTTAGCTCCTACAATGAGCAGTTCTTC. Residues: CASSLGRLSSYNEQFF. This rearrangement joins TRBV11-3 to TRBJ2-1, with D uncertain. The CDR3 runs to 16 residues. The germline gives CDR1 SGHNT, CDR2 YENEEA. Trimming removed 1 base at V and 0 bases at J, with 10 bases between. Combining the CDR3 with reference TRBV11-3 and TRBJ2-1 gives the whole variable domain EAGVVQSPRYKIIEKKQPVAFWCNPISGHNTLYWYLQNLGQGPELLIRYENEEAVDDSQLPKDRFSAERLKGVDSTLKIQPAELGDSAVYLCASSLGRLSSYNEQFFGPGTRLTVL.

The chain has TRBV7-9 and TRBJ1-4, with D perhaps TRBD1 (6 bases). The germline gives CDR1 SEHNR, CDR2 FQNEAQ (reference sequence). CDR3 length equals 12 residues. V was trimmed by 8 bases and J by 13 bases, leaving 17 bases between them. CDR3: CASGGTTSALFF. CDR3 DNA sequence: TGTGCCAGCGGGGGCACGACCTCGGCACTGTTTTTT. The whole variable domain, filled in from reference TRBV7-9 and TRBJ1-4, reads DTGVSQNPRHKITKRGQNVTFRCDPISEHNRLYWYRQTLGQGPEFLTYFQNEAQLEKSRLLSDRFSAERPKGSFSTLEIQRTEQGDSAMYLCASGGTTSALFFGSGTQLSVL.

V usage is TRBV3-1 (or the pseudogene TRBV3-2) and J usage is TRBJ2-1; a weak D match, TRBD2 (6 bases). The CDR3 is 22 amino acids. In germline, CDR1 is LGHDT, CDR2 YNNKEL (reference sequence). Trimming stripped 1 base from V and 0 bases from J, with 28 bases between. The CDR3 nucleotides read TGTGCCAGCAGCCAAGGGGTACCGGGACTCTCACAGATTACCAGCTCCTACAATGAGCAGTTCTTC. Its protein product is CASSQGVPGLSQITSSYNEQFF.

As DNA, the CDR3 is TGTGCCAGCAGATCCCCGACAGGGAACTCCTACGAGCAGTACTTC. It specifies CASRSPTGNSYEQYF. The chain employs TRBV6-6 and TRBJ2-7; 7 nucleotides align to TRBD1. The germline V gene encodes CDR1 MNHNY and CDR2 SVGAGI (reference sequence). The CDR3 is made up of 15 amino acids. V lost 6 bases, J lost 0 bases, and 8 bases stayed unmatched.

The chain combines TRBV5-1 with TRBJ1-6; D not certain. In germline, CDR1 is SGHRS, CDR2 YFSETQ. This CDR3 is built from 15 residues. Trimming took 0 bases from V and 8 from J, leaving 12 bases between them. The CDR3: CASSLVPGDDSPLHF. The CDR3 coding sequence is TGCGCCAGCAGCTTGGTTCCCGGGGATGATTCACCCCTCCACTTT.

V usage is TRBV24-1 and J usage is TRBJ2-2; 9 bases fit TRBD1. J lost 3 bases, V lost 5 bases, and 3 bases had no gene match. The CDR3 has 15 residues. Germline V CDR1 and CDR2: KGHDR, SFDVKD. CDR3 sequence (DNA): TGTGCCACCAGTGCCAGGACAGGGGACACCGGGGAGCTGTTTTTT. It codes for CATSARTGDTGELFF.

The chain has TRBV3-1 (or the pseudogene TRBV3-2) and TRBJ2-1, with 10 bases matching TRBD2. V lost 3 bases and J lost 2; bases outside the gene matches: 4. The CDR3 extends over 16 amino acids. Germline assignment: CDR1 LGHDT and CDR2 YNNKEL (reference sequence). The chain's CDR3 is CASSQRAGGPYNEQFF. In DNA form, the CDR3 reads TGTGCCAGCAGCCAGCGAGCGGGAGGGCCCTACAATGAGCAGTTCTTC.

On this clone itself: This may stem from a read error, because a much larger clone lies one nucleotide away. This chain links TRBV9 with TRBJ1-5; TRBD1 agrees at 9 bases. CDR3 length: 15 residues. Looked up from germline, CDR1 is SGDLS and CDR2 is YYNGEE. The junction had 3 bases not matched to a gene; V was cut back by 4 bases and J by 1 base. In nucleotides, the CDR3 is TGTGCCAGCAGCCGGGACAGGGAAAGCAATCAGCCCCAGCATTTT. This gives the protein CASSRDRESNQPQHF.

The chain is built from TRBV7-9 and TRBJ1-1; 7 bases map to TRBD1. The CDR3 is made up of 15 amino acids. Trimming at V came to 5 bases and at J to 5 bases, leaving 11 bases not matched to a gene. The germline V gene has CDR1 SEHNR and CDR2 FQNEAQ (reference sequence). The CDR3 sequence: CASSTQHRGGTEAFF. CDR3 sequence (DNA): TGTGCCAGCAGCACACAACACAGGGGCGGGACTGAAGCTTTCTTT.

The gene calls are TRBV7-2 and TRBJ1-1; D is undetermined. The CDR3 totals 14 residues. V lost 4 bases, J lost 5 bases, and 14 bases lay in between. Germline assignment: CDR1 SGHTA and CDR2 FQGNSA. CDR3 amino acids: CASSSPLVGTEAFF. The CDR3 region has the DNA TGTGCCAGCAGCTCCCCGCTTGTCGGGACTGAAGCTTTCTTT. The whole variable domain, remainder taken from reference TRBV7-2 and TRBJ1-1, is GAGVSQSPSNKVTEKGKDVELRCDPISGHTALYWYRQSLGQGLEFLIYFQGNSAPDKSGLPSDRFSAERTGGSVSTLTIQRTQQEDSAVYLCASSSPLVGTEAFFGQGTRLTVV.

J is TRBJ1-6 and V is TRBV11-1; D might be TRBD1 (5 bases). This CDR3 comprises 14 residues. Germline V lookup: CDR1 SGHAT, CDR2 FQDESV (reference sequence). V lost 5 bases to trimming and J lost 8 bases, with 13 bases between them. The CDR3 DNA sequence: TGTGCCAGCAGCCTCCCCGCGGGGGATTCACCCCTCCACTTT. It encodes CASSLPAGDSPLHF.

The chain couples TRBV2 to TRBJ2-5; 10 bases agree with TRBD2. V lost 4 bases to trimming and J lost 5 bases; unmatched junction nucleotides: 4. Germline V gives CDR1 SNHLY, CDR2 FYNNEI. The CDR3 runs to 14 residues. The CDR3 reads CASSGGTSVETQYF. The CDR3 DNA reads TGTGCCAGCAGTGGTGGGACTAGCGTGGAGACCCAGTACTTC. The variable domain in full, completed from reference TRBV2 and TRBJ2-5, reads EPEVTQTPSHQVTQMGQEVILRCVPISNHLYFYWYRQILGQKVEFLVSFYNNEISEKSEIFDDQFSVERPDGSNFTLKIRSTKLEDSAMYFCASSGGTSVETQYFGPGTRLLVL.

The chain carries TRBV3-1 (or the pseudogene TRBV3-2) and TRBJ2-5; 7 nucleotides align to TRBD2. The CDR3 is 15 amino acids. Trimming took 4 bases from V and 1 from J; bases not matched to a gene: 6. Germline lookup yields CDR1 LGHDT and CDR2 YNNKEL (reference sequence). In DNA form, the CDR3 reads TGTGCCAGCAGCCGTGGAGGGAGGGCCCAAGAGACCCAGTACTTC. Its translation: CASSRGGRAQETQYF.

Note on this clone: Other DNA variants within this sample encode the same CDR3. The J gene is TRBJ2-5, the V gene TRBV7-9, with D maybe TRBD1 (6 bases). Trimming removed 0 bases at V and 5 bases at J, with 7 bases between. Germline V CDR1 and CDR2: SEHNR, FQNEAQ (reference sequence). This CDR3 has 13 residues. The CDR3 region has the DNA TGTGCCAGCAGCTTAGCGGGGGCGGAGACCCAGTACTTC. Translated, it gives CASSLAGAETQYF.

Concerning this clone itself: This sample also contains other DNA sequences that code for the same CDR3. The chain employs TRBV12-5 and TRBJ1-1; D not resolved. Germline lookup yields CDR1 LGHNT and CDR2 FRNRAP. The CDR3 length is 11 residues. V was shortened by 1 base and J by 8 bases, with 5 bases between the two germline ends. The CDR3 DNA reads TGTGCTAGTGGTTTGGGCAGGGAAGCTTTCTTT. Translation: CASGLGREAFF.

This chain connects TRBV5-1 to TRBJ2-5, with D possibly being TRBD2 (6 bases). The CDR3 loop spans 14 amino acids. V was clipped by 1 base and J by 5 bases, with 12 bases between them. The germline V gene encodes CDR1 SGHRS and CDR2 YFSETQ. CDR3 sequence reads: CASSLWGTGETQYF. CDR3 DNA sequence: TGCGCCAGCAGCTTGTGGGGGACTGGGGAGACCCAGTACTTC.

The V gene is TRBV5-4, the J gene TRBJ2-2; TRBD2 matches 14 bases. Germline V CDR1 and CDR2: SGHNT, YYREEE (reference sequence). CDR3 length: 16 amino acids. V was clipped by 4 bases and J by 5 bases; unmatched bases: 4. CDR3 amino acids: CASSTGLAGVTGELFF. The CDR3 DNA follows: TGTGCCAGCAGCACGGGACTAGCGGGGGTTACCGGGGAGCTGTTTTTT.

The rearrangement joins TRBV11-2 to TRBJ2-5; 10 positions match TRBD2. V dropped 3 bases and J dropped 6; count of bases not matched to a gene: 7. CDR1 and CDR2 from the germline V gene are SGHAT and FQNNGV. The CDR3 spans 15 residues. The CDR3, as DNA: TGTGCCAGCAGCTTCAGGACTAGCGGACAAAAGACCCAGTACTTC. The encoded protein is CASSFRTSGQKTQYF.

V is TRBV18 and J is TRBJ1-2; 9 nucleotides align to TRBD1. The germline V gene has CDR1 KGHSH and CDR2 LQKENI. This CDR3 contains 14 residues. The V gene end was trimmed by 3 bases and the J gene end by 5 bases; junction bases not matched to a gene: 4. DNA for the CDR3: TGTGCCAGCTCACCGGGACAGGGATTGTATGGCTACACCTTC. This translates into CASSPGQGLYGYTF.

This chain uses TRBV5-4 with TRBJ2-5; no clear D gene. Looked up from germline, CDR1 is SGHNT and CDR2 is YYREEE (reference sequence). Trimming removed 1 base at V and 5 bases at J, with 6 bases between. The CDR3 is 12 amino acids. Here the CDR3 reads CASSLSRETQYF. CDR3 coding DNA: TGTGCCAGCAGCTTGAGTCGGGAGACCCAGTACTTC.

The chain's CDR3 is CATSERVSQPQHF. The CDR3 coding sequence is TGTGCCACCAGTGAGAGGGTAAGTCAGCCCCAGCATTTT. This rearrangement joins TRBV24-1 to TRBJ1-5, with D unresolved. Trimming pared 4 bases from V and 6 bases from J, leaving 9 bases between. Germline assignment: CDR1 KGHDR and CDR2 SFDVKD. This CDR3 spans 13 amino acids.

The chain joins TRBV5-4 to TRBJ2-7; maybe TRBD2 (7 bases). Deletions cut 4 bases from V and 0 bases from J, with 14 bases between. Germline lookup yields CDR1 SGHNT and CDR2 YYREEE (reference sequence). This CDR3 spans 15 amino acids. CDR3 loop: CASSPGGLSSYEQYF. In nucleotides, the CDR3 is TGTGCCAGCAGCCCGGGGGGCTTGAGCTCCTACGAGCAGTACTTC.

The chain links TRBV11-3 to TRBJ2-2; TRBD2 aligns across 7 bases. Trimming at V came to 5 bases and at J to 6 bases, leaving 6 bases not matched to a gene. From germline, CDR1 is SGHNT and CDR2 YENEEA. The CDR3 consists of 14 residues. CDR3 DNA sequence: TGTGCCAGCAGCCTTCTTGCGGGAGCCGGGGAGCTGTTTTTT. It codes for CASSLLAGAGELFF.

This sequence joins TRBV11-2 and TRBJ2-7; D remains unclear. Trimming shortened V by 5 bases and J by 9 bases, and 23 bases separated the two germline ends. Germline CDR1 reads SGHAT; CDR2 reads FQNNGV. CDR3 length: 15 amino acids. This CDR3 reads CASSRIQRDFKWQYF. The CDR3 region has the DNA TGTGCCAGCAGCCGAATCCAAAGAGATTTTAAGTGGCAGTACTTC.

In its sample, this clone was seen many times. The chain couples TRBV3-1 (or the pseudogene TRBV3-2) to TRBJ2-7, with 7 bases fitting TRBD1. The CDR3 runs 17 residues. The germline V gene has CDR1 LGHDT and CDR2 YNNKEL (reference sequence). Trimming at V came to 0 bases and at J to 4 bases, leaving 12 bases not matched to a gene. The CDR3 spells CASSQEGDGTDLYEQYF. CDR3 nucleotide sequence: TGTGCCAGCAGCCAAGAGGGGGACGGGACAGACCTATACGAGCAGTACTTC.